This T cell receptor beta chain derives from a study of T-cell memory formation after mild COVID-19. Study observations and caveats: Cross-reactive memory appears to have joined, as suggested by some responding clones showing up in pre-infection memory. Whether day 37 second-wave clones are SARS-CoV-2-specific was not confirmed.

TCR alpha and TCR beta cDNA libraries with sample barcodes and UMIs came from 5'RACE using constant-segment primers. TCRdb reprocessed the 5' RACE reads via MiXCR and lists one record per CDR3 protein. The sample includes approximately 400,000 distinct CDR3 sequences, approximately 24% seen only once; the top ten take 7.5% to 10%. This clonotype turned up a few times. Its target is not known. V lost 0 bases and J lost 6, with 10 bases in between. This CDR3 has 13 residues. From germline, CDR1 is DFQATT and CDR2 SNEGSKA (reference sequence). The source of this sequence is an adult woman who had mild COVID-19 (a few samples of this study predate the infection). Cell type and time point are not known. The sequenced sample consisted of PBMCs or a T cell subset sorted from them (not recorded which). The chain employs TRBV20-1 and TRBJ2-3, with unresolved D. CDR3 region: CSARDPPRDTQYF. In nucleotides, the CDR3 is TGCAGTGCTAGAGATCCCCCAAGGGATACGCAGTATTTT.